The 18 T cell receptor beta chains given below trace back to one sample, sequenced in a study of tumor-infiltrating lymphocytes in primary liver carcinoma. Total RNA (around 500 ng) served as template for TCR beta cDNA synthesis primed by a constant-region primer. Library construction for TCR beta comprised three nested multiplex PCR rounds performed with slightly modified ARM-PCR. Researchers ran the first two PCR rounds for roughly 11 cycles each with TRBV1-TRBV30 forward primers and a C-beta reverse primer. TCRdb re-derived calls from the multiplex PCR reads in MiXCR, one entry per CDR3 protein. Of roughly 55,000 distinct CDR3 sequences listed, 70% to 85% are singletons. The 20-30 mg bulk tissue piece was not sorted before simultaneous RNA and DNA extraction. Sequencing input: liver tumor tissue from sampling region 2. The subset: tumor region T2, inferior pole. Receptor source: a man aged 35-49 years with primary liver carcinoma and hepatitis B virus infection.

Concerning this clonotype: Germline and junction disagree at one end, which may indicate a read error. The V and J genes are TRBV10-3 and TRBJ2-7, with 12 bases identical to TRBD2. CDR1 is ENHRY, CDR2 SYGVKD, per germline. The CDR3 is 18 residues long. The CDR3, as DNA: TGTGCCATCAGTGATCATGAAGGGACTAGCGGGCGCTCCTACAAGCAGTACTTC. It codes for CAISDHEGTSGRSYKQYF.

With regard to this clonotype: One end of the junction is discordant with germline, which a read error may explain. The J gene is TRBJ2-3, the V gene TRBV11-2; D perhaps matches TRBD2 (7 bases). Germline V gene sequence: CDR1 SGHAT, CDR2 FQNNGV. The CDR3 contains 13 residues. The chain's CDR3 is CACSLGGGDTQYF. CDR3 sequence (DNA): TGTGCCTGCAGCTTAGGGGGGGGAGACACGCAGTATTTT. The full variable domain, in which reference TRBV11-2 and TRBJ2-3 provide the parts outside the CDR3, is EAGVAQSPRYKIIEKRQSVAFWCNPISGHATLYWYQQILGQGPKLLIQFQNNGVVDDSQLPKDRFSAERLKGVDSTLKIQPAKLEDSAVYLCACSLGGGDTQYFGPGTRLTVL.

Comment on this clonotype: Since no conserved phenylalanine or tryptophan closes the CDR3, a read error is the likely cause. The chain couples TRBV11-3 to TRBJ2-7, with TRBD1 identical over 9 bases. The CDR3 is 14 residues long. Germline V gene data show CDR1 as SGHNT and CDR2 as YENEEA. This CDR3 reads CTTRQGVTSYEQYY. The CDR3 DNA follows: TGTACCACTCGACAGGGGGTGACTTCCTACGAGCAGTACTAC.

About this clonotype itself: One end of the junction varies from germline; a read error may be responsible. This chain joins TRBV4-3 and TRBJ2-7; TRBD2 might be the D (6 bases). There are 13 residues in the CDR3. Per the germline V gene, CDR1 is LGHNA and CDR2 is YSLEER. CDR3 protein: CTSSQGLTFERYF. DNA for the CDR3: TGCACCAGCAGCCAGGGACTGACATTCGAGCGGTACTTC.

For this clonotype: One end of the junction does not line up with germline, which may come from a read error. The rearrangement joins TRBV5-5 to TRBJ2-2; 12 bases fit TRBD1. In germline, CDR1 is SGHKS, CDR2 YYEKEE (reference sequence). This CDR3 has 17 residues. Here the CDR3 DNA reads TGTGCCAGCAGCTTTTCGGGGACAGGGGGCGCCAGCGGGGAGCTGTATTTT. Translating gives CASSFSGTGGASGELYF.

V usage is TRBV11-2 and J usage is TRBJ2-3; 7 bases fit TRBD2. V lost 9 bases to trimming and J lost 2 bases; unmatched junction nucleotides: 17. The CDR3 length is 17 residues. In germline, CDR1 is SGHAT, CDR2 FQNNGV. In DNA, the CDR3 is TGTGCCAGAAGCCTGCCGACGAGCGGGAAGCCCACAGATACGCAGTATTTT. Amino acid sequence: CARSLPTSGKPTDTQYF.

To note about this clonotype: A read error is likely, as this CDR3 ends without the conserved phenylalanine or tryptophan. The DNA is left out, because the CDR3 cannot be placed on it with certainty; the CDR3 is given as TCRdb lists it. This chain's CDR3 is CASSFYGEEGQPRHL. J is TRBJ1-5 and V is TRBV28. Germline lookup yields CDR1 MDHEN and CDR2 SYDVKM. From its first to its last residue, the CDR3 has 15 amino acids.

This clonotype turned up a few times. Relative to the germline gene, one junction end is altered; a read error may explain this. The chain uses TRBV6-2 or TRBV6-3 and TRBJ2-7; D is unclear. In germline, CDR1 is MNHEY, CDR2 SVGEGT. This CDR3 has 14 amino acids. The CDR3 is CANSYSSISYEQYF. The CDR3 DNA follows: TGTGCCAACAGTTACTCCTCCATCTCCTACGAGCAGTACTTC.

About this clonotype: This is likely a read error, given that the CDR3 carries no conserved phenylalanine or tryptophan at its end. The chain has TRBV11-2 and TRBJ2-5, with D tentatively TRBD1 (6 bases). The CDR3 spans 14 residues. Trimming stripped 1 base from V and 2 bases from J, with 8 bases between. CDR1 is SGHAT and CDR2 is FQNNGV in the germline V gene. CDR3 sequence reads: CASSLGTAQETQYI. CDR3 sequence (DNA): TGTGCCAGCAGCTTAGGGACAGCGCAAGAGACCCAGTACATC.

As concerns this clonotype: Mismatch with germline at one junction end may stem from a read error. The chain links TRBV11-2 to TRBJ1-6, with D perhaps TRBD1 (5 bases). The CDR3 sequence is 14 residues long. Germline V gene lookup returns CDR1 SGHAT and CDR2 FQNNGV. CDR3 loop: CPSSLHGGNSPLHF. The CDR3 DNA reads TGTCCCAGCAGCTTACATGGGGGGAATTCACCCCTCCACTTT.

In the case of this clonotype: Lacking the conserved final phenylalanine or tryptophan, this CDR3 likely reflects a read error. This chain joins TRBV10-3 and TRBJ2-5, with a tentative D call TRBD2 (5 bases). Trimming stripped 11 bases from V and 3 bases from J, with 13 bases between. Germline CDR1 is ENHRY and CDR2 is SYGVKD. There are 12 residues in the CDR3. The CDR3 DNA is TGTGCCTCCCGGGATGGCGAAGAGACCCAGTACTCC. Translation: CASRDGEETQYS.

Concerning this clonotype: This clone may be a read error of a much larger clone one base away. The rearrangement uses TRBV30 and TRBJ2-1; maybe TRBD2 (5 bases). The CDR3 spans 14 residues. Per the germline V gene, CDR1 is GTSNPN and CDR2 is SVGIG (reference sequence). CDR3 nucleotides: TGTGCCCGGAGTAGTTGGAATGCGAGGGATGAGCAGTTCTTC. As protein: CARSSWNARDEQFF.

V gene TRBV6-1 combines with J gene TRBJ1-5; D is perhaps TRBD1 (5 bases). Germline V gives CDR1 MNHNS, CDR2 SASEGT. The length of the CDR3 is 15 residues. Trimming stripped 4 bases from V and 2 bases from J, with 12 bases between. CDR3 in amino acids: CASSGAGLGNQPQHF. In DNA, the CDR3 is TGTGCCAGCAGTGGAGCAGGGCTGGGCAATCAGCCCCAGCATTTT.

Details on this clonotype: A much larger clone differs from this one at a single base, so this may be a read error. The rearrangement uses TRBV24-1 and TRBJ2-1, with 9 bases aligning to TRBD2. V lost 1 base and J lost 9; bases outside the gene matches: 6. The CDR3 loop spans 15 amino acids. CDR1 and CDR2 from the germline V gene are KGHDR and SFDVKD. CDR3 nucleotide sequence: TGTGCCACCAGTGATTTTCTAGCGGGACAGTTTGAGCAGTTCTTC. It yields the protein CATSDFLAGQFEQFF.

This chain connects TRBV20-1 to TRBJ1-5; D perhaps matches TRBD1 (5 bases). Germline lookup yields CDR1 DFQATT and CDR2 SNEGSKA (reference sequence). Trimming took off 0 bases at V and 6 bases at J, with 12 bases between the two ends. CDR3 size: 14 residues. The CDR3 loop reads CSARDQRGGQPQHF. The CDR3 region has the DNA TGCAGTGCTAGAGATCAGCGCGGGGGTCAGCCCCAGCATTTT.

Points on this clonotype: Sequence at one end of the junction differs from germline and may be a read error. V usage is TRBV11-2 and J usage is TRBJ2-2; D unresolved. The CDR3 sequence is 17 residues long. Germline assignment: CDR1 SGHAT and CDR2 FQNNGV. CDR3 residues: CAGSLALGRANTGELFF. CDR3 bases: TGTGCCGGCAGCTTAGCATTAGGAAGAGCGAATACCGGGGAGCTGTTTTTT.

This clonotype showed up just a few times. One junction end disagrees with the germline gene, perhaps due to a read error. The CDR3 DNA reads TGTGCCAGCAGTCCGATTGGCACTGAAACTTTCTTT. Its protein product is CASSPIGTETFF. The rearrangement joins TRBV12-3 or TRBV12-4 to TRBJ1-1; D is unresolved. This CDR3 region has 12 residues.

As to this clonotype: A read error may produce the germline difference seen at one junction end. The gene calls are TRBV9 and TRBJ2-7; D is possibly TRBD1 (6 bases). CDR3 length equals 14 residues. The germline V gene encodes CDR1 SGDLS and CDR2 YYNGEE. Here the CDR3 DNA reads TGTGCCAGCAGCGCCGGGACAAGTGATTACGAGCAGTATTTC. It translates to CASSAGTSDYEQYF.